This T cell receptor beta chain is from a study of human T cells and chemical hapten exposure. Regarding the study as a whole: The immune response of these alopecia patients might not match healthy individuals'. Those TCRs sitting above 1 in 1000 frequency stayed the same with DPC sensitization. It was expanded TCRs that formed significantly more large CDR3 similarity clusters than controls did.

Time point: pre-sensitization, week 0. Stated treatment: therapeutic diphenylcyclopropenone sensitization with weekly scalp DPC. J gave up 5 bases and V 5 bases, and 7 bases lay outside the gene matches. Germline assignment: CDR1 MNHEY and CDR2 SVGEGT. CDR3 size: 15 residues. Library preparation tagged each individual cDNA molecule with a unique molecular identifier. TCRdb re-called the RACE reads with MiXCR, one entry per CDR3 protein. This table holds about 90,000 distinct CDR3 sequences, 7.5% to 9.5% found once. This clonotype was seen repeatedly, ten times or more. Its antigen is unidentified. This sequence was found in a man aged 40-49 years with alopecia areata. Some clones in this sample may be carry-over from other donors' samples. Here the sequenced sample was whole blood, taken in connection with sensitization to the hapten diphenylcyclopropenone (DPC). The chain links TRBV6-2 or TRBV6-3 to TRBJ2-3; TRBD2 matches at 10 bases. The CDR3 DNA follows: TGTGCCAGCAGTGCTTTAGCGGGAGGTCGAGATACGCAGTATTTT. Protein: CASSALAGGRDTQYF.